This T cell receptor (beta chain) derives from a study of T-cell reconstitution after alpha-beta-depleted transplantation in children. This clonotype was recorded many times. Trimming shortened V by 4 bases and J by 6 bases, and 18 bases separated the two germline ends. The V gene's germline CDR1 is KGHDR and CDR2 SFDVKD. The CDR3 loop spans 16 amino acids. Preparation of the TCRbeta library used unique molecular identifiers. MiXCR, run by TCRdb on the PCR reads, gives a single entry per CDR3 protein. The data show some 240,000 distinct CDR3 sequences, 9.7% seen once. V and J are TRBV24-1 and TRBJ2-1; D might be TRBD1 or TRBD2, each matching 5 bases. The source material was PBMCs from the stem cell graft donor, sampled from the stem cell graft. This clonotype originated in a human donor who donated a stem cell graft to a child with SCID. The CDR3 region has the DNA TGTGCCACCAGTGACCTTGCAGGACTCGGGACCAATGAGCAGTTCTTC. It is translated as CATSDLAGLGTNEQFF.